A selection of T cell receptor beta chains follows, all from one sample in a study of shared clonotypes between healthy human individuals. Some clones are missing from TCRdb's copy, which holds only in-frame ones; the method was immunoSEQ multiplex PCR. The top ten hold about 0.52% of the sample, which has some 1,100,000 clones, more than 75% seen once. Material: memory CD4+ T cells from PBMCs. The receptor set was obtained from a young man in good health. Some clones in this sample may be carry-over from other donors' samples. CDR3s include the opening cysteine and the closing phenylalanine or tryptophan. D genes are given only for firm matches. Rows give clone size only sometimes, using once, few, many, or a class for an expanded clone.

cdr3_length: 16
v_call: TRBV11-2
clone_size: .
j_call: TRBJ2-1
d_call: TRBD2
cdr3_nt: TGTGCCAGCAGCTTCCCTCGACTAGCGGGGTACAATGAGCAGTTCTTC
cdr3_aa: CASSFPRLAGYNEQFF

cdr3_length: 20
v_call: TRBV6-4
clone_size: .
j_call: TRBJ2-6
d_call: TRBD2
cdr3_nt: TGTGCCAGCAGGGATAGCGGGAGGTACCTTCCAACAACTGGGGCCAACGTCCTGACTTTC
cdr3_aa: CASRDSGRYLPTTGANVLTF

cdr3_length: 15
v_call: TRBV19
clone_size: .
j_call: TRBJ2-2
d_call: .
cdr3_nt: TGTGCCAGTAGTGCGGGACACACGAACACCGGGGAGCTGTTTTTT
cdr3_aa: CASSAGHTNTGELFF

cdr3_length: 16
v_call: TRBV11-1
clone_size: .
j_call: TRBJ2-3
d_call: TRBD2
cdr3_nt: TGTGCCAGCAGCTTCCCACGGGAGGGGGGCACAGATACGCAGTATTTT
cdr3_aa: CASSFPREGGTDTQYF

cdr3_length: 16
v_call: TRBV5-4
clone_size: .
j_call: TRBJ2-1
d_call: TRBD2
cdr3_nt: TGTGCCAGCAGCTTACCTGGACTAGCGGGAGTAGGGGAGCAGTTCTTC
cdr3_aa: CASSLPGLAGVGEQFF

cdr3_length: 14
v_call: TRBV28
clone_size: few
j_call: TRBJ1-1
d_call: .
cdr3_nt: TGTGCCAGCAGTTTATCCAGGGGCTGGGAGGGAGCTTTCTTT
cdr3_aa: CASSLSRGWEGAFF

cdr3_length: 15
v_call: TRBV15
clone_size: .
j_call: TRBJ1-4
d_call: .
cdr3_nt: TGTGCCACCAGCAGACAGGGGAAGACTAATGAAAAACTGTTTTTT
cdr3_aa: CATSRQGKTNEKLFF

cdr3_length: 12
v_call: TRBV11-2
clone_size: .
j_call: TRBJ1-2
d_call: .
cdr3_nt: TGTGCCAGCAGCTTCGAGGGCGGCGGCTACACCTTC
cdr3_aa: CASSFEGGGYTF

cdr3_length: 15
v_call: TRBV7-2
clone_size: .
j_call: TRBJ1-4
d_call: TRBD1
cdr3_nt: TGTGCCAGCAGCTGGGCTGGGACAGGGGTCGAAAAACTGTTTTTT
cdr3_aa: CASSWAGTGVEKLFF

cdr3_length: 12
v_call: TRBV6-5
clone_size: .
j_call: TRBJ1-1
d_call: .
cdr3_nt: TGTGCCAGCGGGATATCGAACACTGAAGCTTTCTTT
cdr3_aa: CASGISNTEAFF

cdr3_length: 16
v_call: TRBV30
clone_size: once
j_call: TRBJ2-4
d_call: .
cdr3_nt: TGTGCCTGGAGTCCTCGATGGGGGCGCTCGTCTGGCATTCAGTACTTC
cdr3_aa: CAWSPRWGRSSGIQYF

cdr3_length: 12
v_call: TRBV27
clone_size: .
j_call: TRBJ2-2
d_call: .
cdr3_nt: TGTGCCAGCAGTTTATTGGCCGGGGAGCTGTTTTTT
cdr3_aa: CASSLLAGELFF

cdr3_length: 17
v_call: TRBV9
clone_size: .
j_call: TRBJ1-3
d_call: .
cdr3_nt: TGTGCCAGCAGCGTAGCAGAGGGAGGGCGAACTGGAAACACCATATATTTT
cdr3_aa: CASSVAEGGRTGNTIYF

cdr3_length: 12
v_call: TRBV5-4
clone_size: .
j_call: TRBJ1-2
d_call: .
cdr3_nt: TGTGCCAGCAGCTTGGGGGGACTCGGCTACACCTTC
cdr3_aa: CASSLGGLGYTF

cdr3_length: 14
v_call: TRBV5-6
clone_size: .
j_call: TRBJ2-7
d_call: .
cdr3_nt: TGTGCCAGCAGCCTCGCCGTGAGCTCCTACGAGCAGTACTTC
cdr3_aa: CASSLAVSSYEQYF

cdr3_length: 11
v_call: TRBV6-5
clone_size: .
j_call: TRBJ2-3
d_call: .
cdr3_nt: TGTGCCAGCAGTCCCGGGGGTACGCAGTATTTT
cdr3_aa: CASSPGGTQYF

cdr3_length: 15
v_call: TRBV9
clone_size: few
j_call: TRBJ2-1
d_call: .
cdr3_nt: TGTGCCAGCAGCGTAGAAGGGGGGTCCTACAATGAGCAGTTCTTC
cdr3_aa: CASSVEGGSYNEQFF